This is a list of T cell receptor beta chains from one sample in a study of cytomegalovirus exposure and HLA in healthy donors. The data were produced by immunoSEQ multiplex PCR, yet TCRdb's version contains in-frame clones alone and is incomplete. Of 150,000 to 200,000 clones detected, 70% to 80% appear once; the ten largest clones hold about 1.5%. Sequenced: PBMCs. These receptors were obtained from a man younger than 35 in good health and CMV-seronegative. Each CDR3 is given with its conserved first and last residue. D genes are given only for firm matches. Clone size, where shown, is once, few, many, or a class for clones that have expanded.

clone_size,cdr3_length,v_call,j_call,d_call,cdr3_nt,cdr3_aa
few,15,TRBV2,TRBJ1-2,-,TGTGCCAGCAGTGAATTATCAGGACTCTCTTATGGCTACACCTTC,CASSELSGLSYGYTF
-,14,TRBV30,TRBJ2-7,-,TGTGCCTGGAGTGTAGGGGCAGCCTCGTACGAGCAGTACTTC,CAWSVGAASYEQYF
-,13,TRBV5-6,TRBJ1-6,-,TGTGCCAGCAGCCCCACGGGGAATTCACCCCTCCACTTT,CASSPTGNSPLHF
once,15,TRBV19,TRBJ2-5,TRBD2,TGTGCCAGTAGTATAGGTAGCGGGGGGGGAGAGACCCAGTACTTC,CASSIGSGGGETQYF
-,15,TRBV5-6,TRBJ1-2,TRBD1,TGTGCCAGCAGCCCCGGACAGGGGGGACTCTATGGCTACACCTTC,CASSPGQGGLYGYTF
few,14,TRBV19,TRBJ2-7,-,TGTGCCAGTAGTATGGGCCAGGTCTCCTACGAGCAGTACTTC,CASSMGQVSYEQYF
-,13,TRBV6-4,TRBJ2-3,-,TGTGCCAGCAGGAACTCGTTCACAGATACGCAGTATTTT,CASRNSFTDTQYF
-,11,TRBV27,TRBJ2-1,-,TGTGCCAGCAGTACTCCGGGTCTAGAGTTCTTC,CASSTPGLEFF
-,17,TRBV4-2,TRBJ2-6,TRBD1,TGTGCCAGCAGCCAAGCGACAGGGGGCGGTGGGGCCAACGTCCTGACTTTC,CASSQATGGGGANVLTF
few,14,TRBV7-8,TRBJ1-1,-,TGTGCCAGCAGCCCAAGAGGGGGGGGCACTGAAGCTTTCTTT,CASSPRGGGTEAFF
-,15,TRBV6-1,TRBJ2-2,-,TGTGCCAGCCAACCTCAGGGTATGATCACCGGGGAGCTGTTTTTT,CASQPQGMITGELFF
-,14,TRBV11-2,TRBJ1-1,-,TGTGCCAGCTCCCCAGCGGGGGTGAACACTGAAGCTTTCTTT,CASSPAGVNTEAFF
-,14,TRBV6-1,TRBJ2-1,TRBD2,TGTGCCAGCAGTGCTAGCGGGGGGGCCTTTGAGCAGTTCTTC,CASSASGGAFEQFF
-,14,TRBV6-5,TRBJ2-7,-,TGTGCCAGCAGTTACTCCCGATGGCCCCTCGAGCAGTACTTC,CASSYSRWPLEQYF
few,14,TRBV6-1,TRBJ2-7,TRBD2,TGTGCCAGCAGACTAGCGGGAGGGCCGGGCGAGCAGTACTTC,CASRLAGGPGEQYF
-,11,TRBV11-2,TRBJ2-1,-,TGTGCCAGCAGCGAGCGGAATGAGCAGTTCTTC,CASSERNEQFF
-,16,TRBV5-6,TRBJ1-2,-,TGTGCCAGCAGCCTGGACGGGGTAAGGAGGGACTATGGCTACACCTTC,CASSLDGVRRDYGYTF
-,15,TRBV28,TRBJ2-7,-,TGTGCCAGCAGTTTTCGAGCTGGACTCCTTTCCGAGCAGTACTTC,CASSFRAGLLSEQYF
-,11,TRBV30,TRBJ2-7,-,TGTGCCTGGGTTTTCGGGTACGAGCAGTACTTC,CAWVFGYEQYF
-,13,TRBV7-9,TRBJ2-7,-,TGTGCCAGCAGCTTACCTCTCTCCTACGAGCAGTACTTC,CASSLPLSYEQYF
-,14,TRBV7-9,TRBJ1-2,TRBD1,TGTGCCAGCAGCGCCAGGGGGGAAGGTTATGGCTACACCTTC,CASSARGEGYGYTF
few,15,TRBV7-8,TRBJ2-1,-,TGTGCCAGCAGCTTAGGGGCTAGTCGGGGCAATGAGCAGTTCTTC,CASSLGASRGNEQFF
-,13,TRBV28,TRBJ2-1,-,TGTGCCAGCTGCCCCCCGAGGCCCAATGAGCAGTTCTTC,CASCPPRPNEQFF
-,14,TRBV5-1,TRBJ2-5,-,TGCGCCAGCAGCTTCCGGGACACAGAAGAGACCCAGTACTTC,CASSFRDTEETQYF
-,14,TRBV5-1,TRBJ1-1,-,TGCGCCAGCAGCACCGACAGGCTGAACACTGAAGCTTTCTTT,CASSTDRLNTEAFF
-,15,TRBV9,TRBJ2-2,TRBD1,TGTGCCAGCAGCGGCGGACAGGGGGACACCGGGGAGCTGTTTTTT,CASSGGQGDTGELFF
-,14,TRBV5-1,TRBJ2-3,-,TGCGCCAGCAGCCGAGGTGCGGGGACTGATACGCAGTATTTT,CASSRGAGTDTQYF
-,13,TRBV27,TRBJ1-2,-,TGTGCCAGCAGTTTAACCGAGAGTGCTGGCTACACCTTC,CASSLTESAGYTF
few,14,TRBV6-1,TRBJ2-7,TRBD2,TGTGCCAGCAGGAGAGCGGGACGGACCTACGAGCAGTACTTC,CASRRAGRTYEQYF
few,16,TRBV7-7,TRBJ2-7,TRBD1,TGTGCTAGCAGCCCCTCAGCATACAGGGGGGTATACGAGCAGTACTTC,CASSPSAYRGVYEQYF
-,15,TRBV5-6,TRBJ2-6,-,TGTGCCAGCAGCTTGTCAGGGGCCGGGGCCAACGTCCTGACTTTC,CASSLSGAGANVLTF